A single sample gave rise to the 22 T cell receptor beta chains below, sequenced in a study of blood T cell repertoires in COVID-19 (dated by TCRdb to about 2020). Libraries were made using the immunoSEQ multiplex PCR assay. As stored in TCRdb, this immuneACCESS dataset retains in-frame rearrangements with V and J assigned. A fraction of the clones does not appear; measured against another copy, unresolved V genes explain less than half of the discrepancy, and the remainder lacks a known reason. The sample profile shows approximately 440,000 clones; approximately 86% of them were found once. The ten biggest clones cover about 0.75% of the sample. Material for sequencing was PBMCs or T cells enriched from blood (not recorded which). These receptors all come from a woman in her late teens or twenties who had recovered from COVID-19.

The chain recombines TRBV25-1 with TRBJ2-7; D is ambiguous. Germline loops: CDR1 MGHDK, CDR2 SYGVNS. V lost 5 bases and J 1 base, leaving 3 bases between the germline ends. The CDR3 covers 11 residues. The CDR3 bases are TGTGCCAGCAGTCTGTCCTACGAGCAGTACTTC. Translation: CASSLSYEQYF.

This rearrangement joins TRBV5-1 to TRBJ1-4; D possibly corresponds to TRBD1 (5 bases). The V and J ends lost 0 bases and 5 bases respectively, with 14 bases between them. This CDR3 has 16 amino acids. Germline CDR1 reads SGHRS; CDR2 reads YFSETQ. For the CDR3, the DNA is TGCGCCAGCAGCTTGGCACCCCAGGGTGGGAATGAAAAACTGTTTTTT. Amino acids: CASSLAPQGGNEKLFF.

This clone was counted between two and nine times. The chain is built from TRBV30 and TRBJ1-4; a possible D gene is TRBD1 (6 bases). The CDR3 consists of 15 residues. The V end lost 3 bases, the J end lost 4 bases, and 15 bases lay between the germline ends. Germline CDR1 GTSNPN, CDR2 SVGIG (reference sequence). The CDR3: CAWSQLGGDNEKLFF. The CDR3 DNA follows: TGTGCCTGGAGCCAGCTAGGGGGGGATAATGAAAAACTGTTTTTT.

This rearrangement joins TRBV7-2 to TRBJ1-1, with 8 positions matching TRBD1. CDR3 length: 15 residues. Germline assignment: CDR1 SGHTA and CDR2 FQGNSA. J lost 4 bases, V lost 5 bases, and 9 bases had no gene match. The CDR3 region has the DNA TGTGCCAGCAGCAAAAGACAGGGGAGAATCACTGAAGCTTTCTTT. Residues: CASSKRQGRITEAFF.

The gene calls are TRBV6-5 and TRBJ2-7; 7 bases map to TRBD1. The CDR3 has 14 residues. CDR1 is MNHEY and CDR2 is SVGAGI in the germline V gene. Germline trimming cut 2 bases from V and 7 bases from J; bases unmatched to any gene: 8. In DNA form, the CDR3 reads TGTGCCAGCAGTTACCGGGACAGCGCGAGAGAGCAGTACTTC. Protein: CASSYRDSAREQYF.

This chain joins TRBV5-4 and TRBJ1-5; 12 bases align to TRBD1. V trimming: 0 bases; J trimming: 5 bases; junction bases outside the gene matches: 6. Germline-derived CDR1 and CDR2 are SGHNT and YYREEE (reference sequence). This CDR3 is 17 amino acids long. The CDR3 loop is CASSLGGTGGADQPQHF. The CDR3, as DNA: TGTGCCAGCAGCTTGGGGGGGACAGGGGGCGCGGATCAGCCCCAGCATTTT.

As for this clone: At one boundary the junction diverges from the germline segment, which might be a read error. The V gene is TRBV2, the J gene TRBJ2-7; perhaps TRBD1 as D (8 bases). The CDR3 runs to 14 residues. Germline V gives CDR1 SNHLY, CDR2 FYNNEI. The CDR3 region has the DNA TGTGCCAGCAGTGTGGAGACAGGGGTACGAGGGGGGGCCTTC. It specifies CASSVETGVRGGAF.

The table lists this clone with a few counts. The identical CDR3 is also encoded by other nucleotide sequences in the sample. The V gene is TRBV7-8, the J gene TRBJ2-2; no reliable D call. In germline, CDR1 is SGHVS, CDR2 FQNEAQ. The V gene lost 1 base and the J gene lost 5 bases, with 5 bases spanning the gap. This CDR3 is 13 amino acids long. The DNA for the CDR3 is TGTGCCAGCAGCTTAGGCAGGACCGGGGAGCTGTTTTTT. Its protein product is CASSLGRTGELFF.

CDR3 nucleotides: TGTGCCAGCAGCTTATTAGGTGGTGGGGGGAGCTACACCTTC. Its protein product is CASSLLGGGGSYTF. The chain is built from TRBV7-6 and TRBJ1-2; D is perhaps TRBD1 (5 bases). This CDR3 is built from 14 residues. The V and J ends lost 2 bases and 9 bases respectively, with 16 bases between them. Per germline, CDR1 SGHVS and CDR2 FNYEAQ.

This chain uses TRBV7-5 with TRBJ1-1; no DNA check was done on the table's D call, TRBD1. TRBV7-5 is a listed pseudogene. There are 16 residues in the CDR3. This CDR3 is CARSSYRDRGATEAFF. The CDR3 DNA reads as TGTGCCAGAAGCTCATACCGGGACAGGGGAGCCACTGAAGCTTTCTTT.

The rearrangement uses TRBV27 and TRBJ1-4; D may be TRBD1 (5 bases). The CDR3 has 14 residues. The V gene lost 6 bases and the J gene lost 7 bases, with 15 bases spanning the gap. CDR1 is MNHEY and CDR2 is SMNVEV in the germline V gene (reference sequence). In DNA, the CDR3 is TGTGCCAGCAGCTGGGACGGGGGGAGTGAAAAACTGTTTTTT. Protein product: CASSWDGGSEKLFF.

CDR3 sequence reads: CASSVDAGRNTEAFF. The CDR3 nucleotides read TGTGCCAGCAGCGTAGACGCGGGCCGTAACACTGAAGCTTTCTTT. This sequence joins TRBV9 and TRBJ1-1; D not resolved. V lost 0 bases and J 2 bases, leaving 11 bases between the germline ends. The CDR3 sequence is 15 residues long. In germline, CDR1 is SGDLS, CDR2 YYNGEE. Full variable domain (missing parts from reference TRBV9 and TRBJ1-1): DSGVTQTPKHLITATGQRVTLRCSPRSGDLSVYWYQQSLDQGLQFLIQYYNGEERAKGNILERFSAQQFPDLHSELNLSSLELGDSALYFCASSVDAGRNTEAFFGQGTRLTVV.

The chain links TRBV7-8 to TRBJ1-1, with TRBD1 matching over 8 bases. Germline assignment: CDR1 SGHVS and CDR2 FQNEAQ. J gave up 5 bases and V 0 bases, and 5 bases lay outside the gene matches. The CDR3 extends over 15 amino acids. The CDR3 sequence is CASSLAGTGRTEAFF. As DNA, the CDR3 is TGTGCCAGCAGCTTAGCGGGGACAGGAAGGACTGAAGCTTTCTTT. The full variable domain, completed using reference TRBV7-8 and TRBJ1-1, is GAGVSQSPRYKVAKRGQDVALRCDPISGHVSLFWYQQALGQGPEFLTYFQNEAQLDKSGLPSDRFFAERPEGSVSTLKIQRTQQEDSAVYLCASSLAGTGRTEAFFGQGTRLTVV.

This CDR3 is CASSSDPGGNSPLHF. The CDR3 coding sequence is TGTGCCAGCAGTTCAGACCCCGGGGGTAATTCACCCCTCCACTTT. The chain has TRBV27 and TRBJ1-6; D may be TRBD1 (5 bases). The CDR3 is made up of 15 amino acids. CDR1 and CDR2 from the germline V gene are MNHEY and SMNVEV (reference sequence). V lost 4 bases, J lost 6 bases, and 13 bases lay in between.

The genes are TRBV7-2 and TRBJ1-1; D remains ambiguous. V gave up 1 base and J gave up 1 base, with 16 bases separating them. This CDR3 contains 17 residues. Looked up from germline, CDR1 is SGHTA and CDR2 is FQGNSA. CDR3 DNA: TGTGCCAGCAGCTTAGGCGCGCGGGCGGGCACGAACACTGAAGCTTTCTTT. Translated, it gives CASSLGARAGTNTEAFF.

The chain couples TRBV10-2 to TRBJ1-5; 8 nucleotides match TRBD1. CDR1 and CDR2 from the germline V gene are WSHSY and SAAADI. The J segment lost 6 bases and the V segment lost 4 bases, leaving 5 bases of the junction unmatched. This CDR3 has 14 residues. This CDR3 is CASSATGGTQPQHF. DNA of the CDR3: TGCGCCAGCAGTGCTACAGGGGGGACTCAGCCCCAGCATTTT.

This clone was seen a few times. The chain carries TRBV19 and TRBJ1-3; D gene uncertain. CDR1 and CDR2 from the germline V gene are LNHDA and SQIVND (reference sequence). V lost 7 bases to trimming and J lost 0 bases, with 10 bases between them. CDR3 length: 14 residues. The CDR3 nucleotides are TGTGCCAGTATTAGGACTGGCTCTGGAAACACCATATATTTT. Translating gives CASIRTGSGNTIYF.

The gene calls are TRBV5-1 and TRBJ1-3, with a tentative D call TRBD1 (5 bases). Trimming cost V 2 bases and J 1 base, with 10 bases left between them. The CDR3 extends over 15 amino acids. CDR1 is SGHRS, CDR2 YFSETQ, per germline. Here the CDR3 reads CASSFGGVSGNTIYF. The DNA for the CDR3 is TGCGCCAGCAGCTTTGGGGGGGTTTCTGGAAACACCATATATTTT.

The chain recombines TRBV24-1 with TRBJ1-2; TRBD1 matches 10 bases. CDR1 and CDR2 (germline): KGHDR, SFDVKD. CDR3 length equals 15 residues. The V and J ends lost 3 bases and 6 bases, in that order; junction bases with no gene match: 6. CDR3 coding DNA: TGTGCCACCAGTGATCCCGGGACAGGGGAGGATGGCTACACCTTC. Translated, it gives CATSDPGTGEDGYTF.

For the CDR3, the DNA is TGTGCCAGCAGCCCGAGGGAGTCTGGAAACACCATATATTTT. This encodes CASSPRESGNTIYF. The gene calls are TRBV11-2 and TRBJ1-3; no definite D call. The V end lost 5 bases, the J end lost 1 base, and 9 bases lay between the germline ends. Per the germline V gene, CDR1 is SGHAT and CDR2 is FQNNGV. The CDR3 runs 14 residues.

V and J are TRBV28 and TRBJ2-1, with 12 bases aligning to TRBD1. Unmatched junction bases numbered 12, after V lost 2 bases and J lost 4 bases. Germline CDR1 and CDR2: MDHEN and SYDVKM. The CDR3 has 19 residues. The CDR3 region is CASSLPGQGAPLGYNEQFF. The CDR3 DNA reads as TGTGCCAGCAGTTTACCGGGACAGGGGGCCCCCCTGGGATACAATGAGCAGTTCTTC.

The chain has TRBV9 and TRBJ2-2, with unresolved D. The CDR3 covers 14 residues. Germline values: CDR1 SGDLS, CDR2 YYNGEE. Trimming took off 5 bases at V and 7 bases at J, with 15 bases between the two ends. The CDR3 reads CASRTNPVVGELFF. The CDR3 nucleotides are TGTGCCAGCAGGACAAACCCTGTCGTCGGGGAGCTGTTTTTT. The whole variable domain, remainder taken from reference TRBV9 and TRBJ2-2, is DSGVTQTPKHLITATGQRVTLRCSPRSGDLSVYWYQQSLDQGLQFLIQYYNGEERAKGNILERFSAQQFPDLHSELNLSSLELGDSALYFCASRTNPVVGELFFGEGSRLTVL.